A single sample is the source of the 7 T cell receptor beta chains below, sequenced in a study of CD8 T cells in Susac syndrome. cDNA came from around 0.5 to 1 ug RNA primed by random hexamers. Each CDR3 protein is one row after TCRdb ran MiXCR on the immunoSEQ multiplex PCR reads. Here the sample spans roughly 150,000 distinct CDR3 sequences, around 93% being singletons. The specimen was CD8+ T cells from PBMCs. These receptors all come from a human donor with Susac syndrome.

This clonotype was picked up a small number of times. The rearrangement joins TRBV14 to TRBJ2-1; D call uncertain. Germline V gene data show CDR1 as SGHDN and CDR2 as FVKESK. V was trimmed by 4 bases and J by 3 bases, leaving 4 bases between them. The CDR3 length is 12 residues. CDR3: CASSPDYNEQFF. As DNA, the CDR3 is TGTGCCAGCAGCCCCGACTACAATGAGCAGTTCTTC.

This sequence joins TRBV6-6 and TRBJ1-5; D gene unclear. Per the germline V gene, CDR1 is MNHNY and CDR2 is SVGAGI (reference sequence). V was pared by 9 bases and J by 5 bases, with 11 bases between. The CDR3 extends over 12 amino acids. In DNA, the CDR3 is TGTGCCAGTAAACCGGGTGATCAGCCCCAGCATTTT. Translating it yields CASKPGDQPQHF.

The CDR3 sequence: CATSTTAGIAGELFF. The CDR3 coding sequence is TGTGCCACCAGCACAACAGCGGGAATCGCCGGGGAGCTGTTTTTT. The chain uses TRBV15 and TRBJ2-2; 7 positions agree with TRBD2. Trimming took 4 bases from V and 6 from J; bases not matched to a gene: 8. This CDR3 is built from 15 residues. Per the germline V gene, CDR1 is LNHNV and CDR2 is YYDKDF (reference sequence).

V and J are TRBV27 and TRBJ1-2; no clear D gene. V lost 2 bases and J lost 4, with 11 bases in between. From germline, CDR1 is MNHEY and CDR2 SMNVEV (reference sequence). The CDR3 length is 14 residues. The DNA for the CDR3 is TGTGCCAGCAGTTTAATGGGGAGCTCCTATGGCTACACCTTC. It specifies CASSLMGSSYGYTF.

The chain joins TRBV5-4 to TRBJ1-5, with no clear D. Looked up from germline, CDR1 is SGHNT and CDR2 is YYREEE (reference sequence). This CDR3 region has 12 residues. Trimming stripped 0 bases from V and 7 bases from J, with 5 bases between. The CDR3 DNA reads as TGTGCCAGCAGCTTGGAACAACAGCCCCAGCATTTT. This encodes CASSLEQQPQHF.

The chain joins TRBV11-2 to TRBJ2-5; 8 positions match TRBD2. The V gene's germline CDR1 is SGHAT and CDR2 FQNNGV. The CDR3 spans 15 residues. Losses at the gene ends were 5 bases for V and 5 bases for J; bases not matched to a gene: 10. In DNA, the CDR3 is TGTGCCAGCAGCCGTTCGAACTTAGCGGGGGAGACCCAGTACTTC. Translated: CASSRSNLAGETQYF.

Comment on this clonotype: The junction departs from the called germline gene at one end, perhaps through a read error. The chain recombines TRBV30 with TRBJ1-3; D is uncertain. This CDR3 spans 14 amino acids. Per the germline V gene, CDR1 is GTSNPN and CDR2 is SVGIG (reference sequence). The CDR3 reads CAWSVHPPGNTIYF. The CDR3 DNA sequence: TGTGCCTGGAGTGTACACCCCCCTGGGAACACCATATATTTT.